This T cell receptor (beta chain) was sequenced for a study of glioma-infiltrating T cells. Notes on this clonotype: In a library made to pick up alpha chains, this beta chain is a stray read with a size that means little.

Germline CDR1 reads SGHKS; CDR2 reads YYEKEE (reference sequence). With 4 bases removed from V and 6 bases from J, the gap between germline ends came to 17 bases. The CDR3 consists of 15 residues. Using RNA template, CDR3s of TCR alpha and beta were amplified with iRepertoire arm-PCR. Tissue mRNA or PBMC total RNA, roughly 90-450 ng, went into one-step reverse transcription and amplification. TCRdb itself ran the multiplex PCR reads through MiXCR, one entry per CDR3 protein. The sample gives 3,000 to 3,500 distinct CDR3 sequences, about 86% of which show up once; 36% is in the top ten. The TCR originated in a human donor with low-grade glioma or glioblastoma, undergoing nonglioma brain surgery, or in good health (not recorded which). The chain joins TRBV5-5 to TRBJ1-5; tentative D call: TRBD1 (5 bases). The sequenced material came from glioma tissue, nonneoplastic brain tissue, or PBMCs (not recorded which). In nucleotides, the CDR3 is TGTGCCAGCAGCCTAACAGGTCCGGTAGGTCAGCCCCAGCATTTT. This sequence encodes CASSLTGPVGQPQHF. The full variable domain, its missing parts supplied by reference TRBV5-5 and TRBJ1-5, is DAGVTQSPTHLIKTRGQQVTLRCSPISGHKSVSWYQQVLGQGPQFIFQYYEKEERGRGNFPDRFSARQFPNYSSELNVNALLLGDSALYLCASSLTGPVGQPQHFGDGTRLSIL.